A selection of T cell receptor beta chains follows, all from one sample in a study of early T cells in non-severe SARS-CoV-2 infection. One entry per CDR3 protein results from TCRdb running MiXCR on the 5' RACE reads. The sample has approximately 81,000 distinct CDR3 sequences, around an eighth seen once. Sequencing was performed on whole blood. All receptors derive from an adult who was a healthcare worker with PCR-confirmed SARS-CoV-2 infection or an uninfected control (not recorded which). The CDR3 runs from the conserved cysteine through the conserved F or W. The D gene is left open where the match is weak. Some rows mark clone size as missing; the rest say once, few, many or name a class of expanded clone.

v_call,clone_size,d_call,j_call,cdr3_nt,cdr3_aa
TRBV20-1,few,.,TRBJ2-7,TGCAGTGCTATGTCTCCCGGACGGGCAGGTATCTACGAGCAGTACTTC,CSAMSPGRAGIYEQYF
TRBV6-2/TRBV6-3,many,TRBD1,TRBJ1-5,TGTGCCAGCAGTTATGTGACAGGGGGCCTGGTTCGTAATCAGCCCCAGCATTTT,CASSYVTGGLVRNQPQHF
TRBV7-9,many,TRBD1,TRBJ1-3,TGTGCCAGCAGCTTAGCGACAGGGGAGTCTGGAAACACCATATATTTT,CASSLATGESGNTIYF
TRBV6-1,many,.,TRBJ2-3,TGTGCCAGCAGTGAAGTAATAGGTGGGGATACGCAGTATTTT,CASSEVIGGDTQYF
TRBV21-1,.,.,TRBJ1-4,TGTGCCAGCAGCCCCCCAGGCAGGGGTGGGCATGAAAAACTGTTTTTT,CASSPPGRGGHEKLFF
TRBV18,many,TRBD1,TRBJ2-2,TGTGCCAGCTCACCACAGGTGGGGACAGCCGGGGAGCTGTTTTTT,CASSPQVGTAGELFF
TRBV7-3,.,TRBD1,TRBJ2-5,TGTGCCAGCAGCTCCGGTGGGGCAGGGGGCCAAGAGACCCAGTACTTC,CASSSGGAGGQETQYF
TRBV7-3,.,TRBD2,TRBJ2-1,TGTGCCAGCAGCGCAATCAGCGGGGGGGCCTACAATGAGCAGTTCTTC,CASSAISGGAYNEQFF
TRBV20-1,many,.,TRBJ1-2,TGCAGTGCTAGAGACCCCAACTGGGAGGTCTATGGCTACACCTTC,CSARDPNWEVYGYTF
TRBV29-1,few,.,TRBJ1-4,TGCAGCGTTGAAACCGGTCGTAAGGAGTTTTTT,CSVETGRKEFF
TRBV10-2,many,.,TRBJ2-5,TGCGCCAGCAGTGAAGTGGGGTTGGAGACCCAGTACTTC,CASSEVGLETQYF
TRBV2,.,TRBD2,TRBJ2-5,TGTGCCAGCAGTGATTCGGGGGGTACGGAGACCCAGTACTTC,CASSDSGGTETQYF
TRBV29-1,.,TRBD1,TRBJ2-5,TGCAGCGTTTCCGACAGGGGAAAGACCCAGTACTTC,CSVSDRGKTQYF
TRBV29-1,many,.,TRBJ1-2,TGCAGCGTTGAGGGGCAGATTTCCCCCCCATCTCGTGGCTACACCTTC,CSVEGQISPPSRGYTF
TRBV4-2,many,.,TRBJ1-1,TGTGCCAGCAGCCAAGAACCCACAACAGGGGAAGCTTTCTTT,CASSQEPTTGEAFF
TRBV7-3,many,.,TRBJ2-1,TGTGCCAGCAAAGACTATTTGGGCGATGAGCAGTTCTTC,CASKDYLGDEQFF
TRBV10-3,few,TRBD1,TRBJ2-7,TGTGCCATCAGGCCGGGACAGAACTCCTACGAGCAGTACTTC,CAIRPGQNSYEQYF
TRBV5-1,.,.,TRBJ2-3,TGCGCCAGCAGCCCAGGTAGCACAGATACGCAGTATTTT,CASSPGSTDTQYF
TRBV6-5,.,.,TRBJ1-1,TGTGCCAGCAGCCCGGACCCTGCAAGCACTGAAGCTTTCTTT,CASSPDPASTEAFF
TRBV24-1,few,.,TRBJ1-2,TGTGCCACCAGTGATTCGAAGACAAACTATGGCTACACCTTC,CATSDSKTNYGYTF
TRBV12-5,many,.,TRBJ2-3,TGTGCTAGTGGTCACGGGCGGGCCACAGATACGCAGTATTTT,CASGHGRATDTQYF
TRBV2,few,.,TRBJ2-1,TGTGCCAGCAACACGGGGGGACAGCTGAGCTTC,CASNTGGQLSF
TRBV11-2,few,.,TRBJ1-2,TGTGCCAGCAGCTTAGGCCCTCTCGTCAGGGTTAACTATGGCTACACCTTC,CASSLGPLVRVNYGYTF
TRBV29-1,few,.,TRBJ2-3,TGCAGCGTTGAGAGGCAGGGCACAGATACGCAGTATTTT,CSVERQGTDTQYF
TRBV15,few,TRBD1,TRBJ2-2,TGTGCCACCAGCAGAGAGGACAGGGCGGCCGGGGAGCTGTTTTTT,CATSREDRAAGELFF
TRBV28,many,TRBD1,TRBJ2-2,TGTGCCAGCTCCCTCAGGGGGCGAGTTTCCGCCGGGGAGCTGTTTTTT,CASSLRGRVSAGELFF
TRBV19,many,.,TRBJ1-5,TGTGCCAGTAGTCCCAAGAGGGACAATCAGCCCCAGCATTTT,CASSPKRDNQPQHF
TRBV6-5,few,TRBD2,TRBJ2-1,TGTGCCAGCAGTTGGACTAGCGGGGGGGAGGAGCAGTTCTTC,CASSWTSGGEEQFF
TRBV4-1,.,TRBD1,TRBJ2-1,TGCGCCAGCAGCCAAGGGACCGGGACAGGGGGCTTCAATGAGCAGTTCTTC,CASSQGTGTGGFNEQFF
TRBV6-6,.,.,TRBJ1-6,TGTGCCAGCAGATATATACCAGCCAACTATAATTCACCCCTCCACTTT,CASRYIPANYNSPLHF
TRBV28,.,.,TRBJ2-6,TGTGCCAGCACCTCGGGAGCGATAGGGGCCAACGTCCTGACTTTC,CASTSGAIGANVLTF
TRBV19,.,.,TRBJ2-6,TGTGCCAGTAGTATAAACCCTGTCCTTAGGGGGAGTAACGTCCTGACTTTC,CASSINPVLRGSNVLTF
TRBV2,many,TRBD1,TRBJ2-7,TGTGCCAGCAATCTCGGGGGGACAGGGGACGCCGAGCAGTACTTC,CASNLGGTGDAEQYF
TRBV24-1,.,TRBD1,TRBJ2-2,TGTGCCACCAGTGACTCCGGGACAGGGAGAGGTTCGGCCGGGGAGCTGTTTTTT,CATSDSGTGRGSAGELFF
TRBV7-6,few,.,TRBJ1-1,TGTGCCAGCAGCTTAGGTCGGACCTTGAACACTGAAGCTTTCTTT,CASSLGRTLNTEAFF
TRBV11-3,.,.,TRBJ2-1,TGTGCCAGCAGCTCTGAGCGCGGGACTTCCTACAATGAGCAGTTCTTC,CASSSERGTSYNEQFF
TRBV6-5,many,.,TRBJ2-1,TGTGCCAGCACCACAGGGGGGGCAAGCTCCTACAATGAGCAGTTCTTC,CASTTGGASSYNEQFF
TRBV10-3,many,TRBD2,TRBJ2-1,TGTGCCATCAGCGGAACTAGCGGGAGGGCCCATAATGAGCAGTTCTTC,CAISGTSGRAHNEQFF
TRBV3-1,.,.,TRBJ2-1,TGTGCCAGCAGCCAATGGGCCGGTGGAACCTACAATGAGCAGTTCTTC,CASSQWAGGTYNEQFF